This TCR beta chain was captured by sequencing in a study of CD8+ T cells in alopecia areata. This clone was picked up one time. Trimming left V 1 base short and J 4 bases short, with 5 bases between. The CDR3 is 13 amino acids. The germline V gene encodes CDR1 LGHNA and CDR2 YSLEER. cDNA reverse transcribed from extracted RNA served as the sequencing template. The method was immunoSEQ multiplex PCR; TCRdb's version includes in-frame clones alone and lacks a portion of them. The data show about 220,000 clones, less than 75% seen once. The treatment is: oral pan-JAK inhibitor, 5-10 mg twice daily. The receptor comes from a human donor with alopecia areata. The material sequenced was CD4+ T cells sorted from blood, taken at week 4, from a patient treated with tofacitinib. The chain has TRBV4-3 and TRBJ1-3; D remains ambiguous. The CDR3 DNA follows: TGCGCCAGCAGCCAAGTAGGGGGAAACACCATATATTTT. The encoded protein is CASSQVGGNTIYF.